This T cell receptor (beta chain) derives from a study of blood T cell repertoires in COVID-19. This clone was counted a few times. Assay used: immunoSEQ multiplex PCR; TCRdb lists only in-frame clones, some missing. The data hold roughly 500,000 clones, with 70% to 90% observed a single time. V lost 2 bases to trimming and J lost 8 bases, with 18 bases between them. This CDR3 region has 16 residues. The germline gives CDR1 SGHVS, CDR2 FNYEAQ. The chain couples TRBV7-6 to TRBJ1-4; D uncertain. Material for sequencing was PBMCs or T cells enriched from blood (not recorded which). This clonotype originated in a woman aged 60-75 years who had recovered from COVID-19. This CDR3 reads CASSLRAAGTVEKLFF. The CDR3 DNA reads as TGTGCCAGCAGCTTAAGAGCGGCAGGCACGGTCGAAAAACTGTTTTTT.